The TCR beta chain described here comes from a study of neurological immune-mediated disorders (dated by TCRdb to between 2019 and 2020). In terms of the full investigation: Among the 35 or so multiple sclerosis patients, approximately 30 had relapsing-remitting MS and 3 had secondary progressive MS. Longitudinal samples, technical triplicates and paired sorted CD4+ and CD8+ T-cell subsets, alongside PBMC samples, were included among the 106 TCR-beta libraries. Using UMI-based sequencing, the study compared peripheral blood TCR-beta repertoires from patients with HTLV-I-associated myelopathy (HAM/TSP), patients with multiple sclerosis, and healthy controls. The cohort was made up of 68 subjects, consisting of some 15 HAM/TSP patients, about 34 multiple sclerosis patients and some 20 healthy controls. The study at large found these results: TCR clonal expansion was highest in HAM/TSP patients and lowest in MS patients, with MS patients falling below even healthy controls. Across subjects, expanded clones never shared an identical CDR3 amino acid sequence, which suggests that the TCR-beta repertoires in every group were private. No association of the MS cluster with clinical or MRI features was observed, and the need for larger cohorts was stated by the authors. Phylogenetic analysis grouped repertoires from 18 of 34 MS patients into a cluster of related CDR3 sequences, suggesting a possible repertoire-level signature.

From cysteine to phenylalanine, the CDR3 is 13 amino acids long. Only the CDR3 DNA stays, 39 bases, in frame from base 1. CDR1 and CDR2, per the germline V gene (reference sequence), are MNHEY and SMNVEV. Unsorted PBMC libraries were generated from 2 million PBMCs stored in RNAlater at -80 °C until RNA extraction. The multiple sclerosis patients were enrolled in a US clinical protocol that evaluated disease progression with magnetic resonance imaging. Peripheral blood underwent Ficoll-Hypaque density gradient centrifugation to isolate PBMCs, which were then cryopreserved in liquid nitrogen. cDNA was synthesized by template-switch 5'RACE using a primer carrying a 10-nucleotide random unique molecular identifier by which each TCR transcript was tagged. Over 180 million TCR-beta sequences, covering 15-18 subjects, were produced in each sequencing run. The RNeasy kit was used to extract total RNA. TCR-beta VDJ regions were amplified with primers for the TCR constant region and the 5'RACE anchor, using the KAPA Real-time Library Amplification kit. A first PCR added sample indexes and Illumina adaptors, and a second PCR then raised library yield. After Ampure bead purification, the roughly 650 bp TCR product was size-selected on a 2% E-gel SizeSelection system. Before pooling, library quality was assessed on a Bioanalyzer, concentration was determined with Qubit, and library quantification was performed with the Kapa Library Quantification kit. Libraries were sequenced paired-end 2 x 150 bp on an Illumina HiSeq 2500. To increase sequence diversity, roughly 24-32% phiX was spiked into each library pool. Concerning the study's data processing: Quality-filtered reads were processed with the UMI-based MiGEC pipeline, and over 75% of raw TCR sequences were removed by the MiGEC pipeline during error correction. VDJ genes were aligned to IMGT germline references, and clonotypes were defined by unique CDR3 amino acid sequence plus V-J genes. Clonal expansion, Shannon diversity, and CDR3 relatedness (CalcPairwiseDistances, ClusterSamples) were evaluated with VDJtools, and phylogenetic trees were built with CLCbio workbench. Clones with at least 8 unique UMIs were defined as expanded, with this threshold being based on coefficient-of-variation modelling across technical triplicates. TCRdb itself trimmed the public reads at Q25 with fastp, ran MiXCR and retained productive beta chains. A single entry per CDR3 protein holds the most common genes and DNA from its merged rows. The V and J calls and clone size come from TCRdb's table, not from the authors' own analysis. Present in this sample are under 70,000 distinct CDR3 sequences, around 5% of which were seen just once. Roughly 2.8% of the sample belongs to the ten largest clones.

This clonotype has ten or more counts. The antigen it recognizes is unknown. One end of the junction does not line up with germline, which may come from a read error. The sequence joins TRBV27 to TRBJ1-5; the D gene is perhaps TRBD1, on 6 matching bases. Specimen: PBMCs. The clonotype originates from a woman aged 25-40 years with multiple sclerosis. DNA sequence: TGTGCCAGCAGTGCAGGGGCGGGTCAGCCCCAGAATTTT. The translation is CASSAGAGQPQNF.